A selection of T cell receptor beta chains follows, all from one sample in a study of cytomegalovirus exposure and HLA in healthy donors. The assay was immunoSEQ multiplex PCR, and TCRdb's table has in-frame clones only and misses some. The data show over 150,000 clones, just under 75% seen once. The source material was PBMCs. These receptor sequences come from a woman aged 25 to 39 in good health and CMV-seropositive. The CDR3 runs from the conserved cysteine through the conserved F or W.

j_call v_call cdr3_length cdr3_aa
TRBJ2-1 TRBV7-7 15 CASSLGLAGAFEQFF
TRBJ2-1 TRBV6-1 16 CASSDGIGSSYNEQFF
TRBJ2-7 TRBV11-2 15 CASSLRGQLSYEQYF
TRBJ1-2 TRBV25-1 14 CASSYQGHLFGYTF
TRBJ2-3 TRBV18 12 CASSPLGDTQYF
TRBJ2-3 TRBV28 14 CASSTGRTTDTQYF
TRBJ2-7 TRBV6-1 15 CASSPLSGNMYEQYF
TRBJ2-1 TRBV19 15 CASKIAGEAYNEQFF
TRBJ2-5 TRBV5-4 13 CASSLDRVETQYF
TRBJ1-2 TRBV7-9 15 CASSLTGGPDYGYTF
TRBJ1-2 TRBV5-1 14 CASSLRDNLYGYTF
TRBJ2-1 TRBV5-1 15 CASSSPRTGYNEQFF
TRBJ1-5 TRBV27 13 CASGIQGSQPQHF
TRBJ1-5 TRBV11-2 15 CASSVRTGGNQPQHF
TRBJ2-5 TRBV28 13 CATYLGGQETQYF
TRBJ1-1 TRBV6-4 14 CASSASRLNTEAFF
TRBJ2-7 TRBV7-9 17 CASSLQGLGQGEYEQYF
TRBJ1-1 TRBV15 13 CATSRDLGGEAFF
TRBJ2-2 TRBV4-1 15 CASSQDRAGTGELFF
TRBJ1-5 TRBV28 17 CASSTLMGQYSNQPQHF
TRBJ1-4 TRBV29-1 14 CSVGGGRVGEKLFF
TRBJ1-1 TRBV28 15 CASSLGAGRGAEAFF
TRBJ2-1 TRBV11-2 16 CASSLRGQGSYNEQFF
TRBJ1-2 TRBV27 15 CASSLFGPRRDGYTF
TRBJ2-7 TRBV28 11 CASSHDWELYF
TRBJ2-5 TRBV27 17 CASSLAQGAGGLKTQYF
TRBJ1-5 TRBV15 15 CATSRDRATNQPQHF
TRBJ2-7 TRBV5-5 14 CASRGLDSSYEQYF
TRBJ1-5 TRBV5-1 15 CASSSGTALDQPQHF
TRBJ2-7 TRBV18 14 CASSLGQGNHEQYF
TRBJ1-1 TRBV13 13 CASSSPGQGEAFF
TRBJ1-2 TRBV6-4 16 CASSDSGTKYNYGYTF
TRBJ1-2 TRBV28 15 CASSLLDRERGGYTF
TRBJ2-5 TRBV19 15 CASSPHPRGTETQYF
TRBJ2-7 TRBV28 15 CASSSGQGLAYEQYF
TRBJ2-3 TRBV10-2 15 CASSDSEDNTDTQYF
TRBJ2-2 TRBV6-5 14 CASSYRHTRWELFF
TRBJ2-2 TRBV19 15 CASSGRDKNTGELFF
TRBJ1-2 TRBV4-1 14 CASTLGQGGDGYTF
TRBJ2-3 TRBV21-1 13 CASKLELTDTQYF
TRBJ2-5 TRBV19 16 CASSIVASGLGKTQYF
TRBJ2-7 TRBV7-8 15 CASSEEGGSIYEQYF
TRBJ2-1 TRBV7-9 15 CASSAGRGSYNEQFF
TRBJ1-5 TRBV10-3 13 CANGQYSNQPQHF
TRBJ2-3 TRBV13 15 CASSSGLAGVDTQYF
TRBJ2-2 TRBV28 20 CASSSSGTGLRMSNTGELFF
TRBJ2-4 TRBV4-1 15 CASSQVQLAKNIQYF
TRBJ1-4 TRBV6-4 14 CASSEAADNEKLFF
TRBJ2-1 TRBV12-5 11 CASGQGDEQFF
TRBJ2-1 TRBV27 15 CATHQAGRSYNEQFF
TRBJ1-1 TRBV7-9 14 CASSISYRDTEAFF
TRBJ1-1 TRBV4-1 15 CASSQGSGTVGEAFF
TRBJ2-7 TRBV18 15 CASSPRGGAADEQYF
TRBJ2-7 TRBV7-9 14 CFFFKQKAAYEQYF
TRBJ2-1 TRBV4-1 14 CASSHAGPYNEQFF
TRBJ2-7 TRBV5-4 14 CASSLGQATYEQYF